These T cell receptor beta chains were read from a single sample in a study of metastatic and nonmetastatic thyroid tumors. TCRdb recomputed clones from the PCR reads via MiXCR. The sample holds about 14,000 clones, 30% to 35% seen once. The sample consisted of tumor tissue. These receptors originate from a female donor with papillary thyroid cancer or a benign thyroid nodule (not recorded which). Some clones in this sample may be carry-over from other donors' samples. Each CDR3 is given with its conserved first and last residue. D genes are given only for firm matches. Only part of the rows carry a size: once, few, many, or a class if the clone is expanded.

d_gene: TRBD2
j_gene: TRBJ2-1
v_gene: TRBV4-2
abundance: medium-sized
CDR3nt: TGTGCCAGCAGCCAGGGGGGACTAGCAGAAGAGCAGTTCTTC
CDR3aa: CASSQGGLAEEQFF

d_gene: .
j_gene: TRBJ1-4
v_gene: TRBV2
abundance: many
CDR3nt: TGTGCCAGCAAAGTGCAGGCTAATGAAAAACTGTTTTTT
CDR3aa: CASKVQANEKLFF

d_gene: TRBD1
j_gene: TRBJ2-1
v_gene: TRBV3-1
abundance: many
CDR3nt: TGTGCCAGCAGCCAAGATCCCCACAGGGGGCGCAATGAGCAGTTCTTC
CDR3aa: CASSQDPHRGRNEQFF

d_gene: .
j_gene: TRBJ2-2
v_gene: TRBV5-1
abundance: .
CDR3nt: TGCGCCAGCAGACAATTGGGACTCCGAGGGACCGGGGAGCTGTTTTTT
CDR3aa: CASRQLGLRGTGELFF

d_gene: TRBD1
j_gene: TRBJ2-5
v_gene: TRBV6-1
abundance: few
CDR3nt: TGTGCCAGCAGGCAGAGGACCGGGACAGGGCAAGAGACCCAGTACTTC
CDR3aa: CASRQRTGTGQETQYF

d_gene: .
j_gene: TRBJ2-3
v_gene: TRBV14
abundance: many
CDR3nt: TGTGCCAGCAGCCCGCACCGTGGGGGGTCTACAGATACGCAGTATTTT
CDR3aa: CASSPHRGGSTDTQYF

d_gene: .
j_gene: TRBJ2-2
v_gene: TRBV20-1
abundance: once
CDR3nt: TGCAGTGCTAGGACGGCGAACACCGGGGAGCTGTTTTTT
CDR3aa: CSARTANTGELFF

d_gene: .
j_gene: TRBJ2-7
v_gene: TRBV7-8
abundance: .
CDR3nt: TGTGCCAGCAGCACTCAGGACACCGAACGTTACTACGAGAAGTACTTC
CDR3aa: CASSTQDTERYYEKYF

d_gene: .
j_gene: TRBJ1-5
v_gene: TRBV5-8
abundance: .
CDR3nt: TGTGCCAGCAGCCTCCGGGTAAGAAATAGCAATCAGCCCCAGCATTTT
CDR3aa: CASSLRVRNSNQPQHF

d_gene: .
j_gene: TRBJ2-7
v_gene: TRBV27
abundance: medium-sized
CDR3nt: TGTGCCAGCAGTTTATCACGGACATCGAGGGAGCAGTACTTC
CDR3aa: CASSLSRTSREQYF

d_gene: TRBD2
j_gene: TRBJ2-5
v_gene: TRBV7-9
abundance: many
CDR3nt: TGTGCCAGCACCAATTCCCTCCTGGGGGGGGGGGAGACCCAGTACTTC
CDR3aa: CASTNSLLGGGETQYF

d_gene: TRBD1
j_gene: TRBJ2-7
v_gene: TRBV9
abundance: many
CDR3nt: TGTGCCAGCAGCCCCTGGGGGACAGATCCCTACGAGCAGTACTTC
CDR3aa: CASSPWGTDPYEQYF

d_gene: TRBD1
j_gene: TRBJ2-7
v_gene: TRBV6-6
abundance: medium-sized
CDR3nt: TGTGCCAGCAGTTACCCTAGGACAGGGGGCACCTACGAGCAGTACTTC
CDR3aa: CASSYPRTGGTYEQYF

d_gene: .
j_gene: TRBJ1-1
v_gene: TRBV2
abundance: medium-sized
CDR3nt: TGTGCCAGCAGTGAAGATCGGAGGGACACTGAAGCTTTCTTT
CDR3aa: CASSEDRRDTEAFF